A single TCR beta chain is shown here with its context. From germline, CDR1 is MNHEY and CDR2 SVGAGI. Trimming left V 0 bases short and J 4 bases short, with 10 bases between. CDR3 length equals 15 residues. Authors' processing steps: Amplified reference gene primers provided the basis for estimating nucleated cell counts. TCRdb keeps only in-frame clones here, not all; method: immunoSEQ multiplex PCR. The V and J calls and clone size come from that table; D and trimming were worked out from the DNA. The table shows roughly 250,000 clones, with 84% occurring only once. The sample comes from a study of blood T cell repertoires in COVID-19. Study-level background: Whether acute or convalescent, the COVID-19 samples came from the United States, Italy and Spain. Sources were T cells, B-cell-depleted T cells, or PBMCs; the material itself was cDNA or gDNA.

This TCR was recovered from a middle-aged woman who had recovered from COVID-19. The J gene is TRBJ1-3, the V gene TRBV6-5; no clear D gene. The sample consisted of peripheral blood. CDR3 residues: CASSYSGEPGNTIYF. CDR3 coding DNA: TGTGCCAGCAGTTACTCGGGAGAACCGGGAAACACCATATATTTT.